The 25 T cell receptor beta chains given below trace back to one sample, sequenced in a study of blood T cells in healthy people across ages. Combining a sample-barcoded 5' primer with a J-beta primer mix, a second PCR ran for roughly 7 to 12 cycles. TCRdb used MiXCR to reprocess the 5' RACE reads, holding one entry per CDR3 protein. Of approximately 1.5 million distinct CDR3 sequences in the sample, roughly 43% were seen once. The material sequenced was blood. These receptors were taken from a woman younger than 30 in good health.

This clonotype showed up just a few times. J is TRBJ1-2 and V is TRBV20-1, with D hard to call. Germline CDR1 is DFQATT and CDR2 is SNEGSKA (reference sequence). The length of the CDR3 is 13 residues. Trimming took 3 bases from V and 0 from J, leaving 8 bases between them. CDR3 sequence reads: CSASETSNYGYTF. In DNA form, the CDR3 reads TGCAGTGCTAGCGAGACATCTAACTATGGCTACACCTTC.

The V call is TRBV4-1, the J call TRBJ1-2; D gene unclear. V was clipped by 5 bases and J by 2 bases, with 12 bases between them. The CDR3 is 14 amino acids. Per the germline V gene, CDR1 is MGHRA and CDR2 is YSYEKL. The CDR3 protein is CASSSSGPNYGYTF. The CDR3 coding sequence is TGCGCCAGCAGCTCAAGCGGTCCGAACTATGGCTACACCTTC.

Details on this clonotype: At one boundary the junction diverges from the germline segment, which might be a read error. V is TRBV3-1 and J is TRBJ1-1; no definite D call. CDR3 length: 14 residues. Germline CDR1 and CDR2: LGHDT and YNNKEL (reference sequence). The CDR3 sequence is CASSQEGIHPDAFF. CDR3 nucleotide sequence: TGTGCCAGCAGCCAAGAAGGAATACACCCTGACGCTTTCTTT.

This chain links TRBV9 with TRBJ1-1; no reliable D call. Trimming left V 2 bases short and J 0 bases short, with 17 bases between. There are 17 residues in the CDR3. Germline CDR1 is SGDLS and CDR2 is YYNGEE. This chain's CDR3 is CASSVTHGPRMNTEAFF. CDR3 nucleotides: TGTGCCAGCAGCGTTACCCACGGACCCCGGATGAACACTGAAGCTTTCTTT.

This rearrangement joins TRBV10-3 to TRBJ2-4; D perhaps matches TRBD2 (6 bases). V was clipped by 3 bases and J by 3 bases, with 12 bases between them. The CDR3 totals 15 residues. Germline CDR1 and CDR2: ENHRY and SYGVKD. The CDR3 loop reads CAISDRDSDKNIQYF. The DNA for the CDR3 is TGTGCCATCAGTGATCGGGACTCCGACAAAAACATTCAGTACTTC.

This chain links TRBV5-1 with TRBJ1-4; possibly TRBD1 for D (5 bases). Trimming took 5 bases from V and 5 from J, leaving 16 bases between them. CDR3 length: 15 amino acids. Germline loops: CDR1 SGHRS, CDR2 YFSETQ. The CDR3 is CASSLSGTANEKLFF. The CDR3 bases are TGCGCCAGCAGTTTAAGCGGGACGGCAAATGAAAAACTGTTTTTT.

The V gene is TRBV6-2 or TRBV6-3, the J gene TRBJ1-2; a possible D gene is TRBD1 (6 bases). The CDR3 extends over 13 amino acids. Germline V gene lookup returns CDR1 MNHEY and CDR2 SVGEGT. Trimming took off 6 bases at V and 2 bases at J, with 10 bases between the two ends. CDR3 DNA: TGTGCCAGCAGGACAGGCGGGAACTATGGCTACACCTTC. It yields the protein CASRTGGNYGYTF.

The chain is built from TRBV20-1 and TRBJ1-2; D gene ambiguous. Germline-derived CDR1 and CDR2 are DFQATT and SNEGSKA (reference sequence). Deletions cut 5 bases from V and 2 bases from J, with 12 bases between. The length of the CDR3 is 13 residues. CDR3 residues: CSAAEQYNYGYTF. CDR3 DNA: TGCAGTGCTGCAGAGCAATACAACTATGGCTACACCTTC.

The V call is TRBV14, the J call TRBJ2-2, with TRBD2 as a possible D gene (5 bases). The CDR3 contains 15 residues. Germline V gene sequence: CDR1 SGHDN, CDR2 FVKESK. Trimming stripped 4 bases from V and 7 bases from J, with 16 bases between. The CDR3 nucleotides are TGTGCCAGCAGCCCCAACTGGGCAGGAGGCGGGGAGCTGTTTTTT. Its protein product is CASSPNWAGGGELFF.

This clonotype came up many times. The chain combines TRBV6-6 with TRBJ1-2, with no clear D. The CDR3 covers 13 residues. Trimming took off 6 bases at V and 4 bases at J, with 12 bases between the two ends. The germline V gene has CDR1 MNHNY and CDR2 SVGAGI (reference sequence). The CDR3 loop reads CASSSDGSYGYTF. CDR3 sequence (DNA): TGTGCCAGCAGCTCGGACGGGAGCTATGGCTACACCTTC.

This clonotype has ten or more counts. The chain joins TRBV4-1 to TRBJ2-1; no clear D gene. This CDR3 region has 15 residues. From germline, CDR1 is MGHRA and CDR2 YSYEKL. Trimming pared 4 bases from V and 1 base from J, leaving 11 bases between. The CDR3: CASSPTPSSYNEQFF. Here the CDR3 DNA reads TGCGCCAGCAGCCCGACACCTAGTTCCTACAATGAGCAGTTCTTC.

This clonotype was seen a few times. V and J are TRBV3-1 and TRBJ1-1; D remains unclear. This CDR3 is built from 15 residues. Per the germline V gene, CDR1 is LGHDT and CDR2 is YNNKEL (reference sequence). The V and J ends lost 5 bases and 1 base respectively, with 14 bases between them. The CDR3 protein is CASSTPGKGNTEAFF. The DNA of the CDR3 is TGTGCCAGCAGCACTCCGGGCAAGGGGAACACTGAAGCTTTCTTT.

The chain employs TRBV3-1 and TRBJ1-4; D perhaps matches TRBD1 (5 bases). From germline, CDR1 is LGHDT and CDR2 YNNKEL (reference sequence). CDR3 size: 16 residues. Trimming stripped 0 bases from V and 8 bases from J, with 16 bases between. In nucleotides, the CDR3 is TGTGCCAGCAGCCAAGACGGACAACCGGGGCCGGAAAAACTGTTTTTT. Its translation is CASSQDGQPGPEKLFF. Full variable domain (rest looked up from reference TRBV3-1 and TRBJ1-4): DTAVSQTPKYLVTQMGNDKSIKCEQNLGHDTMYWYKQDSKKFLKIMFSYNNKELIINETVPNRFSPKSPDKAHLNLHINSLELGDSAVYFCASSQDGQPGPEKLFFGSGTQLSVL.

This clonotype has just a few counts. This chain uses TRBV6-1 with TRBJ2-1; D is unresolved. There are 12 residues in the CDR3. Germline V gene lookup returns CDR1 MNHNS and CDR2 SASEGT. Trimming pared 8 bases from V and 3 bases from J, leaving 8 bases between. CDR3: CASGRVYNEQFF. The CDR3 DNA reads as TGTGCCAGCGGCCGGGTCTACAATGAGCAGTTCTTC.

About this clonotype itself: Relative to the germline gene, one junction end is altered; a read error may explain this. CDR3 residues: CASSQDQRGTDTQYF. CDR3 nucleotide sequence: TGCGCCAGCAGCCAAGATCAGCGGGGTACAGATACGCAGTATTTT. The chain uses TRBV14 and TRBJ2-3; 7 bases match TRBD2. Germline CDR1 SGHDN, CDR2 FVKESK. The CDR3 contains 15 residues.

This chain uses TRBV6-2 or TRBV6-3 with TRBJ2-5; TRBD2 is a possible D gene (5 bases). This CDR3 is 13 amino acids long. Germline values: CDR1 MNHEY, CDR2 SVGEGT. V was pared by 4 bases and J by 3 bases, with 9 bases between. CDR3 coding DNA: TGTGCCAGCAGTTCAGCGGAAAAAGAGACCCAGTACTTC. This encodes CASSSAEKETQYF.

The genes are TRBV28 and TRBJ2-3, with D tentatively TRBD2 (5 bases). CDR1 is MDHEN, CDR2 SYDVKM, per germline. V was shortened by 2 bases and J by 7 bases, with 19 bases between the two germline ends. The CDR3 runs 16 residues. In DNA, the CDR3 is TGTGCCAGCAGTTTAATCCGACGGGGATTGGCTAATACGCAGTATTTT. Its protein product is CASSLIRRGLANTQYF. The full variable domain, in which reference TRBV28 and TRBJ2-3 provide the parts outside the CDR3, is DVKVTQSSRYLVKRTGEKVFLECVQDMDHENMFWYRQDPGLGLRLIYFSYDVKMKEKGDIPEGYSVSREKKERFSLILESASTNQTSMYLCASSLIRRGLANTQYFGPGTRLTVL.

The chain couples TRBV29-1 to TRBJ2-5, with 8 bases that match TRBD2. In germline, CDR1 is SQVTM, CDR2 ANQGSEA. Trimming cost V 7 bases and J 4 bases; bases outside gene matches: 11. The CDR3 runs to 14 residues. The CDR3 DNA sequence: TGCAGCGCCCGGGGACTAGTGATCCTAGAGACCCAGTACTTC. The encoded protein is CSARGLVILETQYF.

The chain carries TRBV11-2 and TRBJ1-1, with TRBD1 matching 7 bases. The length of the CDR3 is 21 residues. In germline, CDR1 is SGHAT, CDR2 FQNNGV. The V and J ends lost 3 bases and 0 bases, in that order; junction bases with no gene match: 22. The CDR3 nucleotides read TGTGCCAGCAGCTTGTGGCAATCGACCGACAGGGTCCTGGCGGTGAACACTGAAGCTTTCTTT. Its protein is CASSLWQSTDRVLAVNTEAFF.

V is TRBV5-1 and J is TRBJ1-4; weak D call: TRBD1 (5 bases). Germline CDR1 is SGHRS and CDR2 is YFSETQ. Trimming cost V 4 bases and J 3 bases, with 10 bases left between them. This CDR3 has 14 residues. The CDR3 protein is CASSGGGPNEKLFF. The CDR3 coding sequence is TGCGCCAGCAGCGGGGGGGGACCTAATGAAAAACTGTTTTTT. Full variable domain (outside the CDR3, taken from reference TRBV5-1 and TRBJ1-4): KAGVTQTPRYLIKTRGQQVTLSCSPISGHRSVSWYQQTPGQGLQFLFEYFSETQRNKGNFPGRFSGRQFSNSRSEMNVSTLELGDSALYLCASSGGGPNEKLFFGSGTQLSVL.

This chain links TRBV28 with TRBJ2-6; D gene unclear. Germline V gene data show CDR1 as MDHEN and CDR2 as SYDVKM. The CDR3 has 16 amino acids. V lost 2 bases and J lost 2, with 10 bases in between. CDR3 in DNA: TGTGCCAGCAGTTTAGCATTTGGGCCTGGGGCCAACGTCCTGACTTTC. Its translation is CASSLAFGPGANVLTF.

V and J are TRBV24-1 and TRBJ2-3; possibly TRBD2 for D (6 bases). Germline assignment: CDR1 KGHDR and CDR2 SFDVKD. CDR3 length equals 13 residues. Trimming removed 5 bases from V and 7 bases from J, with 12 bases in between. The CDR3 DNA is TGTGCCACCAGTGCCCCCGGGGGATATACGCAGTATTTT. Its translation: CATSAPGGYTQYF.

This clonotype was counted between two and nine times. CDR3 in amino acids: CASSPGVHTEAFF. The CDR3 DNA is TGTGCCAGCAGCCCGGGGGTTCACACTGAAGCTTTCTTT. The V gene is TRBV27, the J gene TRBJ1-1; tentatively, D is TRBD1 (5 bases). The germline V gene encodes CDR1 MNHEY and CDR2 SMNVEV (reference sequence). The V and J ends lost 6 bases and 3 bases respectively, with 11 bases between them. The CDR3 consists of 13 residues.

This chain joins TRBV28 and TRBJ2-1; 9 bases map to TRBD2. The CDR3 is 14 amino acids. CDR1 is MDHEN, CDR2 SYDVKM, per germline. Trimming at V came to 6 bases and at J to 7 bases, leaving 7 bases not matched to a gene. CDR3 residues: CASRPSGISNEQFF. Written as DNA, the CDR3 is TGTGCCAGCAGGCCTAGCGGGATCAGTAATGAGCAGTTCTTC.

In the case of this clonotype: The junction shows a germline mismatch at one end, possibly a read error. The rearrangement joins TRBV10-3 to TRBJ2-4; 8 bases match TRBD1. The CDR3 has 11 residues. Germline CDR1 is ENHRY and CDR2 is SYGVKD. The CDR3 here is CAISAGGEQCF. As DNA, the CDR3 is TGTGCCATCAGTGCAGGGGGCGAGCAGTGCTTC.